The clone carrying this TCR beta chain was seen a few times. Antigen specificity is unknown. Per germline, CDR1 SGHDT and CDR2 YYEEEE. V dropped 0 bases and J dropped 4; count of bases not matched to a gene: 9. The CDR3 is 16 residues long. Treatment indicated: 15 to 20 received Ad26.COV2.S at low or high dose, single or two shots; 5 received placebo; per-sample allocation not given. Specimen acquisition occurred on day 63 following the initial vaccine or placebo injection. These data belong to a study of Ad26.COV2.S vaccination and SARS-CoV-2 variants. The study's findings and limits: Relative to placebo recipients, vaccine recipients exhibited elevated spike-specific TCR breadth. Overall T cell responses may have been underestimated by the analyses of TCR breadth and depth.

Here immunoSEQ multiplex PCR was the method, and the copy in TCRdb shows in-frame clones only, minus some. The sample consists of around 320,000 clones, about 82% of them appearing once. The material was peripheral blood, obtained in a trial of Ad26.COV2.S vaccine versus placebo. The chain is built from TRBV5-6 and TRBJ1-2; 7 bases fit TRBD1. This clonotype was obtained from a person aged 18 to 65 who received the Ad26.COV2.S COVID-19 vaccine or a placebo. CDR3 coding DNA: TGTGCCAGCAGCTTGGGGTTCGGGACAGCAGCCTATGGCTACACCTTC. It translates to CASSLGFGTAAYGYTF.